This is a list of T cell receptor beta chains from one sample in a study of memory CD4+ T cells and cytomegalovirus serostatus. TCRdb's table, derived via immunoSEQ multiplex PCR, lists solely in-frame clones and lacks some. This table has about 40,000 clones, more than 75% appearing once. Sequenced input: memory CD4+ T cells from blood. Receptors were obtained from an adult in good health and CMV-seronegative. The CDR3 runs from the conserved cysteine through the conserved F or W. The D gene is left open where the match is weak. Part of the rows lack a size; the others show once, few, many or a class for expanded clones.

size	D	V	J	DNA	CDR3
NA	NA	TRBV12-5	TRBJ1-1	TGTGCTAGTGGTTTGACCTGGACAGAAGCTTTCTTT	CASGLTWTEAFF
NA	NA	TRBV10-2	TRBJ1-1	TGCGCCAGCAGTGACCAGGGCCTCACTGAAGCTTTCTTT	CASSDQGLTEAFF
NA	NA	TRBV19	TRBJ2-7	TGTGCCAGTAGTATCGGGCAGGGTACTTTGGGGGAGCAGTACTTC	CASSIGQGTLGEQYF
NA	NA	TRBV25-1	TRBJ1-2	TGTGCCAGCAGTGAATTATACCAGGGACCCCTTGGCTACACCTTC	CASSELYQGPLGYTF
NA	NA	TRBV18	TRBJ2-7	TGTGCCAGCTCACCAAATACCAACGAGCAGTACTTC	CASSPNTNEQYF
NA	NA	TRBV30	TRBJ1-2	TGTGCCTGGAGTTTTAAGACAGGTTTTATTTATGGCTACACCTTC	CAWSFKTGFIYGYTF
NA	TRBD1	TRBV9	TRBJ2-6	TGTGCCAGCAGCGGGGGACAGGACGGGATTGGGGCCAACGTCCTGACTTTC	CASSGGQDGIGANVLTF
once	NA	TRBV30	TRBJ2-7	TGTGCCTGGGGATGGTTGTCCTACGAGCAGTACTTC	CAWGWLSYEQYF
NA	NA	TRBV4-2	TRBJ2-5	TGTGCCAGCAGCCCTTCCGGGGGTACAGAGACCCAGTACTTC	CASSPSGGTETQYF
NA	NA	TRBV20-1	TRBJ2-7	TGCAGTGCTAGAAGGGGCGGTGAGCAGTACTTC	CSARRGGEQYF
NA	NA	TRBV5-5	TRBJ1-3	TGTGCCAGCAGCGCCCCCACTGGGCAGGGGTTGTCTGGAAACACCATATATTTT	CASSAPTGQGLSGNTIYF
NA	NA	TRBV4-3	TRBJ2-2	TGCGCCAGCAGCCAAGCAGACGCGGGGACCGGGGAGCTGTTTTTT	CASSQADAGTGELFF
once	NA	TRBV11-3	TRBJ2-2	TGTGCCAGCAGCTTATTTTCGGCTACCGGGGAGCTGTTTTTT	CASSLFSATGELFF
NA	TRBD1	TRBV19	TRBJ1-2	TGTGCCAGTAGTATTTGGACAGGGGGCAACTATGGCTACACCTTC	CASSIWTGGNYGYTF
few	NA	TRBV12-5	TRBJ2-2	TGTGCTAGTGGTTTTCCAGTAGGCGGGGAGCTGTTTTTT	CASGFPVGGELFF
NA	NA	TRBV7-2	TRBJ2-3	TGTGCCAGCAGCTTAGACGGGGGGCCCACAGATACGCAGTATTTT	CASSLDGGPTDTQYF
NA	NA	TRBV2	TRBJ1-6	TGTGCCAGCAGTTTGGAGGCAAGTTCTCAGGATTCACCCCTCCACTTT	CASSLEASSQDSPLHF
NA	TRBD2	TRBV7-9	TRBJ2-2	TGTGCCAGCAGCTTATCGACTAGCGGGGCCCTGTTTTTT	CASSLSTSGALFF
NA	NA	TRBV18	TRBJ2-5	TGTGCCAGCTCACCTCGTCGCGGCCTTAACCAAGAGACCCAGTACTTC	CASSPRRGLNQETQYF
NA	NA	TRBV2	TRBJ1-4	TGTGCCAGCAAGCGGGGGCGGGAGGAAAAACTGTTTTTT	CASKRGREEKLFF
NA	NA	TRBV5-6	TRBJ1-2	TGTGCCAGCAGCTCGCCATACTTATACACTGGCTACACCTTC	CASSSPYLYTGYTF
NA	TRBD1	TRBV30	TRBJ2-2	TGTGCCTGGAGTCCGACAGGGGCCGGGGAGCTGTTTTTT	CAWSPTGAGELFF
NA	NA	TRBV9	TRBJ1-2	TGTGCCAGCAGCGCTGACAGGTTGAGTGGCTACACCTTC	CASSADRLSGYTF
NA	TRBD1	TRBV7-3	TRBJ2-2	TGTGCCAGCAGCCCGGACAGGAGGCACACCGGGGAGCTGTTTTTT	CASSPDRRHTGELFF
NA	TRBD1	TRBV7-9	TRBJ2-1	TGTGCCAGCAGCCCCGGGACAGGGCTTCGTGGTGAGCAGTTCTTC	CASSPGTGLRGEQFF
NA	NA	TRBV2	TRBJ1-3	TGTGCCAGCAGTGTTATGGCGGGTTGGGGAAATCTCGGAAACACCATATATTTT	CASSVMAGWGNLGNTIYF
NA	NA	TRBV30	TRBJ1-6	TGTGCCTGGAGTCGGACAGTTTCACCCCTCCACTTT	CAWSRTVSPLHF
NA	TRBD1	TRBV10-3	TRBJ1-5	TGTGCCACCAGTTTCTCCCCTGGACAGGGGATGAGCAATCAGCCCCAGCATTTT	CATSFSPGQGMSNQPQHF
NA	TRBD2	TRBV18	TRBJ2-7	TGTGCCAGCTCTTCGTTTGAGGCGGGGGTTGACGAGCAGTACTTC	CASSSFEAGVDEQYF
NA	NA	TRBV7-8	TRBJ1-2	TGTGCCAGCAGCTTAGCGGGGTGGGGTAATGGCTACACCTTC	CASSLAGWGNGYTF
few	TRBD1	TRBV30	TRBJ1-1	TGTGCCTGGAGTACCTCGACACAGGGGCATGATAAAGCTTTCTTT	CAWSTSTQGHDKAFF
NA	NA	TRBV25-1	TRBJ1-1	TGTGCCAGCAGTGAATCAGGGGAGAAAGCTTTCTTT	CASSESGEKAFF
NA	NA	TRBV11-2	TRBJ1-2	TGTGCCAGCAGCCCGGGACTGAGCTATGGCTACACCTTC	CASSPGLSYGYTF
NA	NA	TRBV5-4	TRBJ2-2	TGTGCCAGCAGCCTCGGGGGGACAGGGAACACCGGGGAGCTGTTTTTT	CASSLGGTGNTGELFF
NA	TRBD1	TRBV5-5	TRBJ1-1	TGTGCCAGCAGCCCCTGGGACAGGGGGAACACTGAAGCTTTCTTT	CASSPWDRGNTEAFF
NA	TRBD1	TRBV30	TRBJ1-5	TGTGCCTGGAGTCGGGGACAGGTGGATCAGCCCCAGCATTTT	CAWSRGQVDQPQHF
NA	NA	TRBV19	TRBJ1-5	TGTGCCAGTAGTATTCCGGGCACGGGCAATCAGCCCCAGCATTTT	CASSIPGTGNQPQHF
NA	NA	TRBV6-6	TRBJ2-7	TGTGCCAGCAGTTACTCGTCGCAGATATACGAGCAGTACTTC	CASSYSSQIYEQYF
NA	NA	TRBV29-1	TRBJ2-7	TGCAGCGCTGGGAGCTCCTACGAGCAGTACTTC	CSAGSSYEQYF
NA	NA	TRBV7-8	TRBJ1-6	TGTGCCAGCAGCTTCCTCCCCTACGGGAAATCCGGAACCAATTCACCCCTCCACTTT	CASSFLPYGKSGTNSPLHF
NA	NA	TRBV10-1	TRBJ1-1	TGCGCCAGCAGGCGACAGAGAATTGAAGCTTTCTTT	CASRRQRIEAFF